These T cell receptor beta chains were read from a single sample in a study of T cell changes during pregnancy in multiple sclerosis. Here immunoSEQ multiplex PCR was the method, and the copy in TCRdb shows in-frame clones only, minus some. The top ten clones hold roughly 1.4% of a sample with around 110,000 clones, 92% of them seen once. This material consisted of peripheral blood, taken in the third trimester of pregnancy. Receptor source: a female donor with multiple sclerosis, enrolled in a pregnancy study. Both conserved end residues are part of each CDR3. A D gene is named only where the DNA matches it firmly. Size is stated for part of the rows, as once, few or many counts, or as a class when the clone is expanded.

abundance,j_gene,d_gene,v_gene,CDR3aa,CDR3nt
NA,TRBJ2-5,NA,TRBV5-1,CASSLGGWETQYF,TGCGCCAGCAGTCTCGGAGGTTGGGAGACCCAGTACTTC
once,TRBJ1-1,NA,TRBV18,CASSPAGPTLNTEAFF,TGTGCCAGCTCACCGGCGGGACCGACCCTGAACACTGAAGCTTTCTTT
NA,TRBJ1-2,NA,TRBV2,CASGPTSRLGGYTF,TGTGCCAGCGGCCCGACGAGTCGACTTGGGGGCTACACCTTC
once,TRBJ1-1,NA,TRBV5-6,CASSLDPGMGTEAFF,TGTGCCAGCAGCTTGGACCCAGGGATGGGCACTGAAGCTTTCTTT
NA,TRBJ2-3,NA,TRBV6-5,CASNPRSTDTQYF,TGTGCCAGCAACCCCCGGAGCACAGATACGCAGTATTTT
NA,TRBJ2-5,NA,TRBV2,CASSHIAVQETQYF,TGTGCCAGCAGCCACATAGCGGTCCAAGAGACCCAGTACTTC
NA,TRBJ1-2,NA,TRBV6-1,CASAPMWGPGYGYTF,TGTGCCAGTGCGCCGATGTGGGGGCCTGGCTATGGCTACACCTTC
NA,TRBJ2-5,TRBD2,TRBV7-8,CASSFQRGPQETQYF,TGTGCCAGCAGCTTTCAGCGGGGGCCCCAAGAGACCCAGTACTTC
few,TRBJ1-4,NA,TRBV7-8,CASSLGGGNSEKLFF,TGTGCCAGCAGCTTAGGGGGGGGGAATAGCGAAAAACTGTTTTTT
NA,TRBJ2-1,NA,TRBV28,CASGGADEQFF,TGTGCCAGCGGCGGGGCAGATGAGCAGTTCTTC
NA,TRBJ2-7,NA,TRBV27,CASSPRRDEQYF,TGTGCCAGCAGTCCCCGGAGGGACGAGCAGTACTTC
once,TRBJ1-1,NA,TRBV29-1,CSVERRNTEAFF,TGCAGCGTTGAACGTAGGAACACTGAAGCTTTCTTT
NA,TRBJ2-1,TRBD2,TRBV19,CASSRASGSVGNEQFF,TGTGCCAGTAGTAGGGCCAGCGGGAGTGTCGGCAATGAGCAGTTCTTC
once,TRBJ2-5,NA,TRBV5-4,CASSFYSQETQYF,TGTGCCAGCAGCTTTTACAGCCAAGAGACCCAGTACTTC
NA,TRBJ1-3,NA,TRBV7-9,CASSTSSGDSGNTIYF,TGTGCCAGCAGCACTAGTTCCGGAGACTCTGGAAACACCATATATTTT
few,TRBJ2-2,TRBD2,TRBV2,CASTPLAGGGGELFF,TGTGCCAGCACACCACTAGCGGGAGGGGGCGGGGAGCTGTTTTTT
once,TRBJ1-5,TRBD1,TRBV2,CASSDSRGLLNSNQPQHF,TGTGCCAGCAGTGATTCCAGGGGGCTTCTCAATAGCAATCAGCCCCAGCATTTT
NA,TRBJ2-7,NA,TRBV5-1,CASSLESSSYEQYF,TGCGCCAGCAGCTTGGAATCGAGCTCCTACGAGCAGTACTTC
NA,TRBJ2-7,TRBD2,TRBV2,CASRFGLGLAGEQYF,TGTGCCAGCAGATTTGGTCTCGGACTAGCGGGCGAGCAGTACTTC
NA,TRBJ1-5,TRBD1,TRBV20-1,CSAGGYHF,TGCAGTGCAGGGGGCTATCATTTT
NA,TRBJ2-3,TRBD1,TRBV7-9,CASSNLGQTSTDTQYF,TGTGCCAGCAGTAACCTGGGACAGACATCCACAGATACGCAGTATTTT
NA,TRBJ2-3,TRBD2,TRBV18,CASSWTSNPSTDTQYF,TGTGCCAGCTCATGGACTAGCAATCCTAGCACAGATACGCAGTATTTT
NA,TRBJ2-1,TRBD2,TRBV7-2,CASSPLRTSGSSQFF,TGTGCCAGCAGCCCCCTTAGGACTAGCGGGAGTTCGCAGTTCTTC
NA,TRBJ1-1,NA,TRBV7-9,CASTRDSNNPGTEAFF,TGTGCCAGCACCAGGGACTCGAACAACCCGGGCACTGAAGCTTTCTTT
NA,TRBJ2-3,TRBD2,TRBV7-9,CASSQPSGGSGTDTQYF,TGTGCCAGCAGCCAACCCTCGGGGGGTTCGGGCACAGATACGCAGTATTTT
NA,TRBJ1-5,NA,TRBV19,CASSLESVYQPQHF,TGTGCCAGTAGTCTCGAGTCGGTGTATCAGCCCCAGCATTTT
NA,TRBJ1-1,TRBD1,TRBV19,CASSRQGVDEAFF,TGTGCCAGTAGTCGTCAGGGGGTCGATGAAGCTTTCTTT
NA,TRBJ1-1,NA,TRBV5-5,CASSIPGHLNTEAFF,TGTGCCAGCAGCATACCGGGACATTTGAACACTGAAGCTTTCTTT
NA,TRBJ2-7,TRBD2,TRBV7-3,CASSPLAGGAYEQYF,TGTGCCAGCAGCCCCTTAGCGGGGGGGGCATACGAGCAGTACTTC
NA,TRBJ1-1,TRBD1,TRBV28,CASSLQGREAFF,TGTGCCAGCAGTCTACAGGGGCGTGAAGCTTTCTTT
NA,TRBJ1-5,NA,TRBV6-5,CASKWGTGLPQHF,TGTGCCAGCAAGTGGGGAACAGGGCTGCCCCAGCATTTT
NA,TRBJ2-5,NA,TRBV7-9,CASSLSTGAGETQYF,TGTGCCAGCAGCTTATCGACGGGAGCGGGTGAGACCCAGTACTTC
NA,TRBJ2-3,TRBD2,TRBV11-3,CASSLRLAGNTDTQYF,TGTGCCAGCAGCTTGCGACTAGCGGGAAACACAGATACGCAGTATTTT
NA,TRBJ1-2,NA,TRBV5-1,CASSAQGGNGYTF,TGCGCCAGCAGCGCACAGGGAGGGAATGGCTACACCTTC
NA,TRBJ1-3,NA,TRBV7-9,CASSLGGLGNTIYF,TGTGCCAGCAGCTTAGGAGGGCTGGGAAACACCATATATTTT
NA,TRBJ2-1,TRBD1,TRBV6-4,CASSPGQGPYNEQFF,TGTGCCAGCAGTCCGGGACAGGGACCCTACAATGAGCAGTTCTTC
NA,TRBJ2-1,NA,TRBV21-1,CASSKVGEVRHNEQFF,TGTGCCAGCAGCAAAGTGGGTGAGGTCCGACACAATGAGCAGTTCTTC
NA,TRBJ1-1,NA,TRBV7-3,CASSSVGGRGGNTEAFF,TGTGCCAGCAGCTCAGTCGGGGGGCGCGGAGGGAACACTGAAGCTTTCTTT
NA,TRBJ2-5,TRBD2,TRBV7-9,CASSQGLAGVETQYF,TGTGCCAGCAGCCAGGGACTAGCGGGAGTTGAGACCCAGTACTTC
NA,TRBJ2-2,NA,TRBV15,CATSRDRGAGGELFF,TGTGCCACCAGCAGAGATCGGGGGGCGGGCGGGGAGCTGTTTTTT
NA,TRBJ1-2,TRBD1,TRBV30,CAWSARQGAGGYTF,TGTGCCTGGAGTGCGCGACAGGGGGCGGGGGGCTACACCTTC
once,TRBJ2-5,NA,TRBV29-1,CSVAGLIQETQYF,TGCAGCGTTGCTGGACTAATTCAAGAGACCCAGTACTTC
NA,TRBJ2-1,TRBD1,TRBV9,CASSALGQLYNEQFF,TGTGCCAGCAGCGCCTTGGGACAGCTCTACAATGAGCAGTTCTTC
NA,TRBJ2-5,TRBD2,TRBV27,CASSPKTSGRFQETQYF,TGTGCCAGCAGTCCAAAGACTAGCGGGAGGTTCCAAGAGACCCAGTACTTC
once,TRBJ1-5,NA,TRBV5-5,CASSADEGVFSNQPQHF,TGTGCCAGCAGCGCCGACGAGGGGGTTTTTAGCAATCAGCCCCAGCATTTT